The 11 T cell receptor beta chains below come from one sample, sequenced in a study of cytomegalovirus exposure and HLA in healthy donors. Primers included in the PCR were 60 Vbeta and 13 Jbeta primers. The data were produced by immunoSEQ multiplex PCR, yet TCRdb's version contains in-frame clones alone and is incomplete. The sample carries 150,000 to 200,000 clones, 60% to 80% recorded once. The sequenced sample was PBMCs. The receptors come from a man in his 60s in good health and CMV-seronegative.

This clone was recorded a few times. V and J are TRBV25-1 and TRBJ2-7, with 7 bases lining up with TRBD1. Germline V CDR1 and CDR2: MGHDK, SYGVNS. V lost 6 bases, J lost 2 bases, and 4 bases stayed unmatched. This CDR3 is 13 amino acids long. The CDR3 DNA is TGTGCCAGCAGAACGGGGACAGCCTACGAGCAGTACTTC. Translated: CASRTGTAYEQYF.

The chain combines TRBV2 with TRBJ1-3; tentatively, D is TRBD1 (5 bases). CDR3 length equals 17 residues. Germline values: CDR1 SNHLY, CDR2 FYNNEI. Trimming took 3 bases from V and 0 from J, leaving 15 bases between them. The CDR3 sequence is CASSEQGRANSGNTIYF. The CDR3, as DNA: TGTGCCAGCAGTGAGCAGGGCCGGGCCAACTCTGGAAACACCATATATTTT.

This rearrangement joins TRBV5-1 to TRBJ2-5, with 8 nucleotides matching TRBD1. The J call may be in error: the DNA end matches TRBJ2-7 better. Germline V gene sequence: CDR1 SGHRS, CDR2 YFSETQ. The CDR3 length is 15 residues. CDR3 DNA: TGCGCCAGCAGCTTGGGATACAGGGGGTCCTACGAGCAGTACTTC. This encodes CASSLGYRGSYEQYF.

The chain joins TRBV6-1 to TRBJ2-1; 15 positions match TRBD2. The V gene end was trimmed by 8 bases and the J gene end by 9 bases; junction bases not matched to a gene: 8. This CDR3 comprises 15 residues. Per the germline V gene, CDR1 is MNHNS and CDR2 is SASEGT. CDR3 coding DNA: TGTGCCAGCCGGACTAGCGGGGGGGCTATTGTTGAGCAGTTCTTC. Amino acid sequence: CASRTSGGAIVEQFF.

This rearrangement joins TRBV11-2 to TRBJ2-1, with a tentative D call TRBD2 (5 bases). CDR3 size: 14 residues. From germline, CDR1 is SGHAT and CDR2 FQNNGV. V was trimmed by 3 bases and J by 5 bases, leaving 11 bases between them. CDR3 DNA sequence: TGTGCCAGCAGCTTCGGCCGAGGGCACAATGAGCAGTTCTTC. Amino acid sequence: CASSFGRGHNEQFF.

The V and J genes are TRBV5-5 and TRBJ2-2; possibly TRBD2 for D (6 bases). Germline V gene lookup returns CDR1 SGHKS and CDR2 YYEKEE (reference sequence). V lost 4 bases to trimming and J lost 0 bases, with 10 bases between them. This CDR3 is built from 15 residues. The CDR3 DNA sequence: TGTGCCAGCAGCAAGGAGGGGACGAACACCGGGGAGCTGTTTTTT. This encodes CASSKEGTNTGELFF.

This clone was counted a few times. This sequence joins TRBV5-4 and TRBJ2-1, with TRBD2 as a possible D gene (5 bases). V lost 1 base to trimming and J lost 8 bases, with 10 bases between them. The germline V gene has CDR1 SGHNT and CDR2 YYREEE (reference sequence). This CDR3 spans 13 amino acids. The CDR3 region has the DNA TGTGCCAGCAGCTTGTTTGAGGGCCATGAGCAGTTCTTC. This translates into CASSLFEGHEQFF. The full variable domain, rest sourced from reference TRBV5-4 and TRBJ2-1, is ETGVTQSPTHLIKTRGQQVTLRCSSQSGHNTVSWYQQALGQGPQFIFQYYREEENGRGNFPPRFSGLQFPNYSSELNVNALELDDSALYLCASSLFEGHEQFFGPGTRLTVL.

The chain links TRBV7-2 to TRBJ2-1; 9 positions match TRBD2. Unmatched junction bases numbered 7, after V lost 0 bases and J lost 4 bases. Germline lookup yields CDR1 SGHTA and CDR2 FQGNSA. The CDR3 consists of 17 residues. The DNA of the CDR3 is TGTGCCAGCAGCTTAGCGGGTTCCGGACTAGCGTACAATGAGCAGTTCTTC. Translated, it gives CASSLAGSGLAYNEQFF. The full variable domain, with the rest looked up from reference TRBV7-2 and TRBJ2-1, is GAGVSQSPSNKVTEKGKDVELRCDPISGHTALYWYRQSLGQGLEFLIYFQGNSAPDKSGLPSDRFSAERTGGSVSTLTIQRTQQEDSAVYLCASSLAGSGLAYNEQFFGPGTRLTVL.

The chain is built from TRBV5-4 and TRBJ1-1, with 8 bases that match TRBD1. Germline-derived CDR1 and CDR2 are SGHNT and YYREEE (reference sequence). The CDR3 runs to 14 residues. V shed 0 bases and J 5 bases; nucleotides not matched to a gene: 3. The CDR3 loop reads CASSLVDRGTEAFF. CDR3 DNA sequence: TGTGCCAGCAGCTTGGTAGACAGGGGAACTGAAGCTTTCTTT.

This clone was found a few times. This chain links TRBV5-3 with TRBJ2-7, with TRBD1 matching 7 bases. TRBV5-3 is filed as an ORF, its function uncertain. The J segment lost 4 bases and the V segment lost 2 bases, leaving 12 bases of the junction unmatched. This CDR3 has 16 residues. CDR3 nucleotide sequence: TGTGCCAGAAGCTTACCGTTTATGGGACAGAGATACGAGCAGTACTTC. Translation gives CARSLPFMGQRYEQYF.

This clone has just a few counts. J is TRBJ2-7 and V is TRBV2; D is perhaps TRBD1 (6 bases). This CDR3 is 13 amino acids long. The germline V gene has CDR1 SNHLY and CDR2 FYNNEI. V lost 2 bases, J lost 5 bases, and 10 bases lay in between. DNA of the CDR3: TGTGCCAGCAGTGAACAGGGGCAGAACGAGCAGTACTTC. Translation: CASSEQGQNEQYF. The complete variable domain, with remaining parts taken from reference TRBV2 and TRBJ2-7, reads EPEVTQTPSHQVTQMGQEVILRCVPISNHLYFYWYRQILGQKVEFLVSFYNNEISEKSEIFDDQFSVERPDGSNFTLKIRSTKLEDSAMYFCASSEQGQNEQYFGPGTRLTVT.